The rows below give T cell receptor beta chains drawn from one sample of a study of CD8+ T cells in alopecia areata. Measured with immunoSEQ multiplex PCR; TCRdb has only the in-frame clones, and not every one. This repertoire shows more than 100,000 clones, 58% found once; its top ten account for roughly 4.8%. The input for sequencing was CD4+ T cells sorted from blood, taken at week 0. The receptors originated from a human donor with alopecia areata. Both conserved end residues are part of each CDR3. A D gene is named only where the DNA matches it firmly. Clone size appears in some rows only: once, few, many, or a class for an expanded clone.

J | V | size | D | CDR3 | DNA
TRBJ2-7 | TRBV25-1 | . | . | CASSEAGAYEQYF | TGTGCCAGCAGTGAAGCCGGAGCCTACGAGCAGTACTTC
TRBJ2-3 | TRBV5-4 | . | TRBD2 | CASSLRTSGGRSTDTQYF | TGTGCCAGCAGCTTGAGGACTAGCGGGGGCCGATCCACAGATACGCAGTATTTT
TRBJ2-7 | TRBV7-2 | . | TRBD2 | CASSSAGGRVYEQYF | TGTGCCAGCAGCTCAGCGGGGGGGCGTGTGTACGAGCAGTACTTC
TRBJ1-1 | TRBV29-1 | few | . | CSVEGGARTEAFF | TGCAGCGTTGAGGGGGGGGCTAGAACTGAAGCTTTCTTT
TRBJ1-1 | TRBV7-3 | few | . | CASSQATGTEAFF | TGTGCCAGCAGCCAGGCAACAGGGACTGAAGCTTTCTTT
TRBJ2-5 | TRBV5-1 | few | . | CASRSDPDQETQYF | TGCGCCAGCCGCTCCGACCCGGACCAAGAGACCCAGTACTTC
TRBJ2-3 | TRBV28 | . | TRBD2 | CASTNMGLAGSTDTQYF | TGTGCCAGCACTAATATGGGACTAGCGGGAAGCACAGATACGCAGTATTTT
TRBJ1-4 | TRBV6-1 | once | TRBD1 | CASKQGAEEKLFF | TGTGCCAGCAAACAGGGGGCTGAAGAAAAACTGTTTTTT
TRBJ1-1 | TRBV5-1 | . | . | CASSLEADSSEAFF | TGCGCCAGCAGCTTGGAGGCGGACTCTTCTGAAGCTTTCTTT
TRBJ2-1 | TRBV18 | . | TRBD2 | CASSPLGLAGYNEQFF | TGTGCCAGCTCACCGCTGGGACTAGCGGGTTACAATGAGCAGTTCTTC
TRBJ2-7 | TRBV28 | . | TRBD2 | CASSSPGGAKSYEQYF | TGTGCCAGCAGTTCCCCCGGGGGGGCCAAGTCCTACGAGCAGTACTTC
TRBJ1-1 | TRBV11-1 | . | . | CASSPGYPNTEAFF | TGTGCCAGCAGCCCAGGGTACCCGAACACTGAAGCTTTCTTT
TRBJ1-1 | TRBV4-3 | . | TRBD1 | CASSQLPQGAPEAFF | TGCGCCAGCAGCCAGCTACCACAGGGGGCCCCTGAAGCTTTCTTT
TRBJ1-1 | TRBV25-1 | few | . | CAIQVNTEAFF | TGTGCCATCCAGGTGAACACTGAAGCTTTCTTT
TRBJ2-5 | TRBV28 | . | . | CASSLKNKETQYF | TGTGCCAGCAGCCTTAAGAACAAAGAGACCCAGTACTTC
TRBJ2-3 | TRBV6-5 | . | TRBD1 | CASSRQGRTDTQYF | TGTGCCAGCAGTAGACAGGGTCGCACAGATACGCAGTATTTT
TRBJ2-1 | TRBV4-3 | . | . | CASSDTRGHNEQFF | TGCGCCAGCAGCGACACCAGGGGACACAATGAGCAGTTCTTC
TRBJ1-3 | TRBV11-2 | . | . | CASSQQEGGNTIYF | TGTGCCAGCAGCCAACAGGAGGGTGGAAACACCATATATTTT
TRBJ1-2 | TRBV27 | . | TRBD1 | CASGKTGEDGYTF | TGTGCCAGCGGTAAGACAGGGGAGGATGGCTACACCTTC
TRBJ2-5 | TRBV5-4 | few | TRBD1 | CASSLVGQGYRAQYF | TGTGCCAGCAGCTTGGTGGGACAGGGTTATCGGGCCCAGTACTTC
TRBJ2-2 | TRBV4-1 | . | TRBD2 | CASSRIAGENTGELFF | TGCGCCAGCAGCCGAATAGCGGGGGAGAACACCGGGGAGCTGTTTTTT
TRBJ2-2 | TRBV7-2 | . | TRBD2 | CASSFGLARPANTGELFF | TGTGCCAGCAGCTTCGGACTAGCTCGTCCCGCGAACACCGGGGAGCTGTTTTTT
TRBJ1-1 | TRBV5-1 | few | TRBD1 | CASSLAIGTGDTEAFF | TGCGCCAGCAGCTTGGCCATCGGGACAGGGGACACTGAAGCTTTCTTT
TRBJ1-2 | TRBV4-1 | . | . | CASSPLDSLYGYTF | TGCGCCAGCAGCCCCCTGGACAGCCTCTATGGCTACACCTTC
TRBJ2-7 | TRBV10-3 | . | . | CAISKNEGYEQYF | TGTGCCATCAGTAAGAACGAAGGCTACGAGCAGTACTTC
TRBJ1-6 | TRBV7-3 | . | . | CASSLFATTKDSPLHF | TGTGCCAGCAGCTTATTTGCCACTACGAAGGATTCACCCCTCCACTTT
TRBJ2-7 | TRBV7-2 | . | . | CASSLTLAMSSEQYF | TGTGCCAGCAGCTTAACACTAGCTATGAGCAGCGAGCAGTACTTC
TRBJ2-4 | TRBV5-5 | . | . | CASSLLAKNIQYF | TGTGCCAGCAGCCTACTAGCCAAAAACATTCAGTACTTC
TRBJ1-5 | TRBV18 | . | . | CASHRDTNQPQHF | TGTGCCAGCCACCGGGACACCAATCAGCCCCAGCATTTT
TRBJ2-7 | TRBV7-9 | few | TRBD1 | CASSLGFQGALSGEQYF | TGTGCCAGCAGCTTAGGGTTTCAGGGGGCGCTCAGTGGCGAGCAGTACTTC
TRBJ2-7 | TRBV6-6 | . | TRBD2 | CASSPQTSSYEQYF | TGTGCCAGCAGCCCACAGACTAGCAGCTACGAGCAGTACTTC
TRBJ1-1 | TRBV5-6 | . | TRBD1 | CASSLGQEMNTEAFF | TGTGCCAGCAGCCTAGGACAGGAGATGAACACTGAAGCTTTCTTT
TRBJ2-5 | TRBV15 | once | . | CATSRAEYRETQYF | TGTGCCACCAGCAGAGCCGAATACCGAGAGACCCAGTACTTC
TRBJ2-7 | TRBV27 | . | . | CASRRDGPYEQYF | TGTGCCAGCAGGAGGGACGGACCCTACGAGCAGTACTTC
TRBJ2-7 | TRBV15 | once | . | CATSRDLTNYEQYF | TGTGCCACCAGCAGAGATTTGACCAACTACGAGCAGTACTTC
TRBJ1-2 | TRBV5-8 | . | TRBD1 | CASSQPGTGLYGYTF | TGTGCCAGCAGCCAACCGGGGACAGGGCTTTATGGCTACACCTTC
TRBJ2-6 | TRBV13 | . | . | CASSLVQGSSGANVLTF | TGTGCCAGCAGCTTAGTGCAGGGGAGCTCTGGGGCCAACGTCCTGACTTTC
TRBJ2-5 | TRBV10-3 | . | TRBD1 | CAISGTGYQETQYF | TGTGCCATCAGTGGGACAGGGTACCAAGAGACCCAGTACTTC
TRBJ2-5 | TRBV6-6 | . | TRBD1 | CASSYGQGAGETQYF | TGTGCCAGCAGTTATGGACAGGGGGCAGGGGAGACCCAGTACTTC
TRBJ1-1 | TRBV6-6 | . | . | CASSPPAGSTEAFF | TGTGCCAGCAGCCCTCCGGCGGGGAGCACTGAAGCTTTCTTT
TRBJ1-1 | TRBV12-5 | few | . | CASGLVGSAEAFF | TGTGCTAGTGGTTTGGTAGGGAGCGCTGAAGCTTTCTTT
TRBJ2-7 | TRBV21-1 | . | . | CASSRRTDRVSHEQYF | TGTGCCAGCAGCAGACGGACGGACAGGGTTAGCCACGAGCAGTACTTC
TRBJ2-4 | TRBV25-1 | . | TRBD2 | CASSEWVSGDIQYF | TGTGCCAGCAGTGAATGGGTCAGCGGGGACATTCAGTACTTC
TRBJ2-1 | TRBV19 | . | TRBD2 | CASSYPGGPHGNEQFF | TGTGCCAGTAGTTACCCGGGAGGGCCGCATGGAAATGAGCAGTTCTTC
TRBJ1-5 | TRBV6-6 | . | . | CASHEEAWRPQHF | TGTGCCAGCCATGAAGAGGCGTGGAGGCCCCAGCATTTT
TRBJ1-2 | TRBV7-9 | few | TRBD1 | CASSDINRGPGYGYTF | TGTGCCAGCAGCGACATCAACAGGGGGCCGGGCTATGGCTACACCTTC
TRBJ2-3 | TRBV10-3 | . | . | CAISESGSTDTQYF | TGTGCCATCAGTGAGTCGGGGTCCACAGATACGCAGTATTTT
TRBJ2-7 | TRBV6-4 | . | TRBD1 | CASSDPVSFRDRGRAIRYEQYF | TGTGCCAGCAGTGACCCTGTTTCCTTCCGGGACAGGGGGCGAGCCATCCGCTACGAGCAGTACTTC
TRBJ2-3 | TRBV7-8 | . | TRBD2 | CASSYLDRGTRGTDTQYF | TGTGCCAGCAGCTATCTAGACCGGGGGACTAGGGGCACAGATACGCAGTATTTT
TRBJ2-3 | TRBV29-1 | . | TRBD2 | CSVEDRLAGAADTQYF | TGCAGCGTTGAAGACCGACTAGCGGGTGCCGCAGATACGCAGTATTTT
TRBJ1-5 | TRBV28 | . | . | CASSLSLGTQPQHF | TGTGCCAGCAGTTTGAGTCTAGGTACGCAGCCCCAGCATTTT
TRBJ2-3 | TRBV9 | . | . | CASSVAIFSGALPDTQYF | TGTGCCAGCAGCGTAGCAATATTCTCGGGGGCCCTCCCAGATACGCAGTATTTT
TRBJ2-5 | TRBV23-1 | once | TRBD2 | CASPGGFGPHYQETQYF | TGCGCCAGCCCGGGGGGGTTTGGTCCACACTACCAAGAGACCCAGTACTTC